Listed below are T cell receptor beta chains from one sample, sequenced in a study of cytomegalovirus exposure and HLA in healthy donors. Method: immunoSEQ multiplex PCR; TCRdb's copy keeps in-frame clones and lacks some. This table holds about 39,000 clones. The sequenced sample consisted of PBMCs. All receptors derive from a woman in her 30s in good health and CMV-seropositive. CDR3s include the opening cysteine and the closing phenylalanine or tryptophan. The D gene is left open where the match is weak.

J: TRBJ1-1; D: TRBD1; V: TRBV23-1; CDR3: CASSPGQGGYMNTEAFF; DNA: TGCGCCAGCAGTCCGGGACAGGGTGGGTACATGAACACTGAAGCTTTCTTT
J: TRBJ1-5; D: NA; V: TRBV4-1; CDR3: CASSQQGGRQPQHF; DNA: TGCGCCAGCAGCCAGCAAGGGGGACGGCAGCCCCAGCATTTT
J: TRBJ1-1; D: NA; V: TRBV6-1; CDR3: CASSEDPGQSLRAFF; DNA: TGTGCCAGCAGTGAGGATCCGGGACAATCGCTGAGGGCTTTCTTT
J: TRBJ1-1; D: TRBD1; V: TRBV6-5; CDR3: CASSYWTGDTEAFF; DNA: TGTGCCAGCAGTTACTGGACAGGGGACACTGAAGCTTTCTTT
J: TRBJ1-4; D: NA; V: TRBV2; CDR3: CASSEGGLNEKLFF; DNA: TGTGCCAGCAGTGAGGGCGGGTTAAATGAAAAACTGTTTTTT
J: TRBJ1-1; D: NA; V: TRBV18; CDR3: CASSRIKLTGPMNTEAFF; DNA: TGTGCCAGCTCGAGGATAAAACTGACAGGTCCCATGAACACTGAAGCTTTCTTT
J: TRBJ1-1; D: TRBD1; V: TRBV6-6; CDR3: CASILGQMNTEAFF; DNA: TGTGCCAGCATCCTGGGACAGATGAACACTGAAGCTTTCTTT
J: TRBJ1-2; D: NA; V: TRBV29-1; CDR3: CSDSRGEGYGYTF; DNA: TGCAGCGACAGCAGGGGAGAGGGCTATGGCTACACCTTC
J: TRBJ2-1; D: TRBD1; V: TRBV15; CDR3: CATSRVSAPGQGYSEQFF; DNA: TGTGCCACCAGCAGAGTCTCCGCTCCGGGACAGGGTTATAGTGAGCAGTTCTTC
J: TRBJ2-7; D: TRBD1; V: TRBV11-3; CDR3: CASSRSCRDRVTREQYF; DNA: TGTGCCAGCAGCCGCAGTTGCAGGGACAGGGTTACTCGGGAGCAGTACTTC
J: TRBJ2-7; D: NA; V: TRBV6-1; CDR3: CASSWTASTYEQYF; DNA: TGTGCCAGCAGCTGGACAGCATCCACCTACGAGCAGTACTTC
J: TRBJ2-5; D: NA; V: TRBV29-1; CDR3: CSVGQDQETQYF; DNA: TGCAGCGTTGGGCAAGACCAAGAGACCCAGTACTTC
J: TRBJ2-2; D: TRBD1; V: TRBV2; CDR3: CASTGTGGWTGELFF; DNA: TGTGCCAGCACGGGGACAGGGGGCTGGACCGGGGAGCTGTTTTTT
J: TRBJ1-1; D: TRBD1; V: TRBV5-1; CDR3: CASSLSWDRGPELAFF; DNA: TGCGCCAGCAGCTTGTCTTGGGACAGGGGGCCGGAGTTGGCTTTCTTT
J: TRBJ2-1; D: TRBD2; V: TRBV4-2; CDR3: CASSQGGVGEQFF; DNA: TGTGCCAGCAGCCAGGGGGGGGTGGGTGAGCAGTTCTTC
J: TRBJ1-6; D: NA; V: TRBV4-1; CDR3: CASSPFVGQNSPLHF; DNA: TGCGCCAGCAGTCCATTCGTAGGACAGAATTCACCCCTCCACTTT
J: TRBJ1-2; D: NA; V: TRBV7-8; CDR3: CASSRPRGPRYYGYTF; DNA: TGTGCCAGCAGCCGCCCCCGAGGGCCCCGGTACTATGGCTACACCTTC
J: TRBJ1-2; D: NA; V: TRBV19; CDR3: CASSIVNSPGVGYGYTF; DNA: TGTGCCAGTAGTATCGTAAACTCACCAGGGGTGGGCTATGGCTACACCTTC
J: TRBJ1-1; D: TRBD1; V: TRBV6-5; CDR3: CASEDRGVLNTEAFF; DNA: TGTGCCAGCGAAGACAGGGGGGTTTTGAACACTGAAGCTTTCTTT
J: TRBJ1-2; D: NA; V: TRBV19; CDR3: CASSALSRAYGYTF; DNA: TGTGCCAGTAGTGCCTTGTCCAGGGCCTATGGCTACACCTTC
J: TRBJ2-1; D: TRBD2; V: TRBV13; CDR3: CASSLGGDNEQFF; DNA: TGTGCCAGCAGCCTCGGGGGGGACAATGAGCAGTTCTTC
J: TRBJ1-4; D: TRBD1; V: TRBV5-1; CDR3: CASSSEDRVEKLFF; DNA: TGCGCCAGCAGCTCAGAGGACAGGGTTGAAAAACTGTTTTTT
J: TRBJ2-1; D: NA; V: TRBV7-9; CDR3: CASSPRSYNEQFF; DNA: TGTGCCAGCAGCCCACGGAGCTACAATGAGCAGTTCTTC
J: TRBJ2-2; D: NA; V: TRBV28; CDR3: CASTPGGIHTGELFF; DNA: TGTGCCAGCACCCCCGGAGGGATACACACCGGGGAGCTGTTTTTT
J: TRBJ1-2; D: NA; V: TRBV6-5; CDR3: CASSYVGGYGYTF; DNA: TGTGCCAGCAGTTATGTGGGGGGCTATGGCTACACCTTC
J: TRBJ2-1; D: TRBD1; V: TRBV11-3; CDR3: CASSKTGQGVSSEQFF; DNA: TGTGCCAGCAGCAAAACCGGACAGGGGGTTTCATCTGAGCAGTTCTTC
J: TRBJ1-1; D: NA; V: TRBV13; CDR3: CASSRRLGDMNTEAFF; DNA: TGTGCCAGCAGTCGAAGATTGGGGGACATGAACACTGAAGCTTTCTTT
J: TRBJ1-2; D: TRBD1; V: TRBV7-9; CDR3: CASSLGTGRGYGYTF; DNA: TGTGCCAGCAGCTTGGGGACAGGCAGAGGCTATGGCTACACCTTC
J: TRBJ1-2; D: NA; V: TRBV12-5; CDR3: CASGLGLSYGYTF; DNA: TGTGCTAGTGGTTTGGGACTATCCTATGGCTACACCTTC
J: TRBJ1-1; D: TRBD1; V: TRBV6-1; CDR3: CASSEAQGAAAEAFF; DNA: TGTGCCAGCAGTGAAGCCCAGGGGGCCGCTGCTGAAGCTTTCTTT
J: TRBJ2-2; D: TRBD2; V: TRBV5-1; CDR3: CASSPGTTNTGELFF; DNA: TGCGCCAGCAGCCCCGGGACTACGAACACCGGGGAGCTGTTTTTT
J: TRBJ1-4; D: NA; V: TRBV4-2; CDR3: CASSQEQGLNEKLFF; DNA: TGTGCCAGCAGCCAAGAACAGGGTTTAAATGAAAAACTGTTTTTT
J: TRBJ1-2; D: NA; V: TRBV5-4; CDR3: CASSLPQGNPNYGYTF; DNA: TGTGCCAGCAGCTTGCCACAGGGTAATCCAAACTATGGCTACACCTTC
J: TRBJ1-2; D: TRBD1; V: TRBV19; CDR3: CASSNSGTEVGSPGYTF; DNA: TGTGCCAGTAGTAATTCCGGGACAGAAGTTGGTTCCCCCGGCTACACCTTC
J: TRBJ1-1; D: NA; V: TRBV11-3; CDR3: CASSRMESSNTEAFF; DNA: TGTGCCAGCAGCCGAATGGAGAGTTCGAACACTGAAGCTTTCTTT
J: TRBJ2-2; D: TRBD2; V: TRBV5-1; CDR3: CASSWGTSGAGELFF; DNA: TGCGCCAGCAGCTGGGGGACTAGCGGGGCCGGGGAGCTGTTTTTT
J: TRBJ2-7; D: NA; V: TRBV5-1; CDR3: CASSLGPSAYEQYF; DNA: TGTGCCAGCAGCTTGGGGCCCTCTGCCTACGAGCAGTACTTC
J: TRBJ2-7; D: TRBD1; V: TRBV5-1; CDR3: CASSKRQGTGEQYF; DNA: TGCGCCAGCAGCAAGAGACAGGGGACGGGGGAGCAGTACTTC
J: TRBJ2-7; D: NA; V: TRBV30; CDR3: CAWTIQSSYEQYF; DNA: TGTGCCTGGACGATACAGAGCTCCTACGAGCAGTACTTC
J: TRBJ1-4; D: NA; V: TRBV6-5; CDR3: CASSYQGPANEKLFF; DNA: TGTGCCAGCAGTTACCAGGGGCCGGCTAATGAAAAACTGTTTTTT
J: TRBJ1-4; D: NA; V: TRBV4-1; CDR3: CASSQGLGRVSEKLFF; DNA: TGCGCCAGCAGCCAAGGGCTTGGCAGGGTTTCTGAAAAACTGTTTTTT
J: TRBJ2-3; D: NA; V: TRBV29-1; CDR3: CSVEGRGGRTDTQYF; DNA: TGCAGCGTTGAAGGGAGGGGCGGCCGCACAGATACGCAGTATTTT
J: TRBJ2-6; D: NA; V: TRBV10-1; CDR3: CASSGASSGANVLTF; DNA: TGCGCCAGCAGTGGAGCGAGCTCTGGGGCCAACGTCCTGACTTTC
J: TRBJ2-3; D: TRBD1; V: TRBV4-1; CDR3: CASSPRGQGVGDTQYF; DNA: TGCGCCAGCAGCCCGCGGGGACAGGGGGTAGGAGATACGCAGTATTTT
J: TRBJ1-5; D: NA; V: TRBV5-6; CDR3: CASSFVGANQPQHF; DNA: TGTGCCAGCAGCTTCGTAGGAGCCAATCAGCCCCAGCATTTT
J: TRBJ1-4; D: NA; V: TRBV6-8; CDR3: CASNHTGGEKLFF; DNA: TGTGCCAGCAATCACACTGGAGGGGAAAAACTGTTTTTT